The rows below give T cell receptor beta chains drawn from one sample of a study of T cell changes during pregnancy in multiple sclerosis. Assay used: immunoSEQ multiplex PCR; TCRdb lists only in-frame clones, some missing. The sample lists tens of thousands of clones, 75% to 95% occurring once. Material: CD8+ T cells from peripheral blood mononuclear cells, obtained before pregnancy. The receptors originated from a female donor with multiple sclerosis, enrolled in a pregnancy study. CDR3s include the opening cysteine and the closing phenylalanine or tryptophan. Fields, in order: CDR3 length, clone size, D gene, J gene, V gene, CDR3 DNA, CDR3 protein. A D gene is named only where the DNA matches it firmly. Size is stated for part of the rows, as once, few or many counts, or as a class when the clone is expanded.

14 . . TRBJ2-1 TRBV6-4 TGTGCCAGCAGTGACTCGGCAGACTACAATGAGCAGTTCTTC CASSDSADYNEQFF
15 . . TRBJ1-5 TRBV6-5 TGTGCCAGCAGTCCGGGGGAGAATAGCAATCAGCCCCAGCATTTT CASSPGENSNQPQHF
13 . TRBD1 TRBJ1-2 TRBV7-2 TGTGCCAGCAGTCGGGACAGGGACTATGGCTACACCTTC CASSRDRDYGYTF
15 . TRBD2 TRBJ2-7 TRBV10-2 TGCGCCAGCGGAACCGGGACTAGCGGCGACTACGAGCAGTACTTC CASGTGTSGDYEQYF
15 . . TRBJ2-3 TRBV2 TGTGCCAGCAGTGACGGGGGATCTAGCACAGATACGCAGTATTTT CASSDGGSSTDTQYF
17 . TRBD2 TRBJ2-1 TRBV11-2 TGTGCCAGCAGCCCCCGTACCACTAGCGGGAGGTACAATGAGCAGTTCTTC CASSPRTTSGRYNEQFF
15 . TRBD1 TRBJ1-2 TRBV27 TGTGCCAGCAGTTTAGGTACCGGGACAGGATATGGCTACACCTTC CASSLGTGTGYGYTF
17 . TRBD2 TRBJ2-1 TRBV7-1 TGTGCCAGCAGCTTACCCGAAGCGGGAGACGGTTACAATGAGCAGTTCTTC CASSLPEAGDGYNEQFF
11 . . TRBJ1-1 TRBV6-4 TGTGCCAGCAGAGAAGGGGAGGCGGCTTTCTTT CASREGEAAFF
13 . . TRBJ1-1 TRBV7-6 TGTGCCAGCAGCTCCCAGACAGGTCCTAAAGCTTTCTTT CASSSQTGPKAFF
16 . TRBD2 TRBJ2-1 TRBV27 TGTGCCAGCAGACCGACGGGACTAGCGGGTTTCAATGAGCAGTTCTTC CASRPTGLAGFNEQFF
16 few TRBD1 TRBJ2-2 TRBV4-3 TGCGCCAGCAGCCAAGAGCCTGACAGGGGCACCGGGGAGCTGTTTTTT CASSQEPDRGTGELFF
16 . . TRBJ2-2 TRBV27 TGTGCCAGCAGTTTATATGTGGGAGCGAACACCGGGGAGCTGTTTTTT CASSLYVGANTGELFF
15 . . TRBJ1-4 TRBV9 TGTGCCAGCAGCACCGTGAGAGGGAGGGGTGAAAAACTGTTTTTT CASSTVRGRGEKLFF
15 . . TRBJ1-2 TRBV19 TGTGCCAGTAGTAGTTGGGAGGTCCTCTCTGACGGCTACACCTTC CASSSWEVLSDGYTF
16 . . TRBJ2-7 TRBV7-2 TGTGCCAGCAGCTTAGCGTTGCAGGGAAGTCGGTACGAGCAGTACTTC CASSLALQGSRYEQYF
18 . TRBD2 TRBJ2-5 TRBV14 TGTGCCAGCAGCCAATCCTTGACTAGCGGGAGTCTACAAGAGACCCAGTACTTC CASSQSLTSGSLQETQYF
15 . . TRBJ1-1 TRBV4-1 TGCGCCAGCAGCCTAGGTCAGGGATTGAACACTGAAGCTTTCTTT CASSLGQGLNTEAFF
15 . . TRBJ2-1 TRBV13 TGTGCCAGCAGCTCCCGTGGACACACCAACAATGAGCAGTTCTTC CASSSRGHTNNEQFF
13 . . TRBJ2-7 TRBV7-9 TGTGCCAGCAGCTTACCCGTACTTTACGAGCAGTACTTC CASSLPVLYEQYF
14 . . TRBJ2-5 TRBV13 TGTGCCAGCAGCGAGACTAGATTGGAGGAGACCCAGTACTTC CASSETRLEETQYF
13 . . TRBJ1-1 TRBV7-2 TGTGCCATCCAAACAGGGTCGCGCACTGAAGCTTTCTTT CAIQTGSRTEAFF
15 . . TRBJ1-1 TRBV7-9 TGTGCCAGCACCCCGTCGCCAGGGGACCCCACTGAAGCTTTCTTT CASTPSPGDPTEAFF
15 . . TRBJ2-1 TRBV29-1 TGCAGCGTAACGACCTGGGGGGAGAAATACAATGAGCAGTTCTTC CSVTTWGEKYNEQFF